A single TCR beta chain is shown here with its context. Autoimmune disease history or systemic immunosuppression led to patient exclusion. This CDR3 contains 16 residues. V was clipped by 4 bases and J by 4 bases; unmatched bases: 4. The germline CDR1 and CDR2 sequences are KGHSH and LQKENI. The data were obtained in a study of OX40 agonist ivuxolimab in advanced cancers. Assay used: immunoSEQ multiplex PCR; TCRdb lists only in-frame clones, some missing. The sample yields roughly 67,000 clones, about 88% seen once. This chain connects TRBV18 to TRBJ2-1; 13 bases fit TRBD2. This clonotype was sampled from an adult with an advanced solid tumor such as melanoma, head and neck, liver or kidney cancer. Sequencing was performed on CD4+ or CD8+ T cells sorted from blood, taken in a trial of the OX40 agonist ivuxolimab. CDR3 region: CASSRTSGSAYNEQFF. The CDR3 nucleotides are TGTGCCAGCTCACGGACTAGCGGGAGTGCGTACAATGAGCAGTTCTTC.